These T cell receptor beta chains were read from a single sample in a study of blood T cell repertoires in COVID-19. Generated by immunoSEQ multiplex PCR, the TCRdb table keeps only in-frame clones and is missing some. The repertoire includes fewer than 80,000 clones, 86% of them detected once, and about 6.5% sits in the top ten. Sequencing input: peripheral blood. All receptors derive from a man older than 75 with COVID-19, enrolled during active disease. Each CDR3 is given with its conserved first and last residue. The D gene is left open where the match is weak. Rows give clone size only sometimes, using once, few, many, or a class for an expanded clone.

d_gene: NA
j_gene: TRBJ1-2
abundance: once
v_gene: TRBV5-4
len: 14
CDR3nt: TGTGCCAGCAGCTTGGGAACATCCATCACTGGCTACACCTTC
CDR3aa: CASSLGTSITGYTF

d_gene: TRBD2
j_gene: TRBJ2-5
abundance: NA
v_gene: TRBV3-1/TRBV3-2
len: 15
CDR3nt: TGTGCCAGCAGCCCCCCCGGCCCTAGCGGGGGGACCCAGTACTTC
CDR3aa: CASSPPGPSGGTQYF

d_gene: NA
j_gene: TRBJ2-2
abundance: NA
v_gene: TRBV27
len: 13
CDR3nt: TGTGCCAGCAGTTCCCAACTAGCCGGGGAGCTGTTTTTT
CDR3aa: CASSSQLAGELFF

d_gene: TRBD1
j_gene: TRBJ1-1
abundance: NA
v_gene: TRBV6-5
len: 15
CDR3nt: TGTGCCAGCAGTTCGACAGGGATTGCGAACACTGAAGCTTTCTTT
CDR3aa: CASSSTGIANTEAFF

d_gene: NA
j_gene: TRBJ2-1
abundance: NA
v_gene: TRBV7-9
len: 14
CDR3nt: TGTGCCAGCAGCTTCCGGGACTTCCACAATGAGCAGTTCTTC
CDR3aa: CASSFRDFHNEQFF

d_gene: NA
j_gene: TRBJ1-5
abundance: NA
v_gene: TRBV6-4
len: 21
CDR3nt: TGTGCCAGCAGTGACGGGAGGGACAAGGTGGTTTCATTTGATAGCAATCAGCCCCAGCATTTT
CDR3aa: CASSDGRDKVVSFDSNQPQHF

d_gene: TRBD2
j_gene: TRBJ2-4
abundance: few
v_gene: TRBV9
len: 15
CDR3nt: TGTGCCAGCAGCCCACGAGTTAGCGGGGGGGACATTCAGTACTTC
CDR3aa: CASSPRVSGGDIQYF

d_gene: TRBD1
j_gene: TRBJ2-1
abundance: NA
v_gene: TRBV19
len: 19
CDR3nt: TGTGCCAGTAGTATGCGCGGACAGGCAATAACAAGCTCCTACAATGAGCAGTTCTTC
CDR3aa: CASSMRGQAITSSYNEQFF

d_gene: TRBD2
j_gene: TRBJ2-2
abundance: NA
v_gene: TRBV6-2/TRBV6-3
len: 20
CDR3nt: TGTGCCAGCAGTTACCCTATTCGCGGGGGGGCTCGTCGAAGAACCGGGGAGCTGTTTTTT
CDR3aa: CASSYPIRGGARRRTGELFF

d_gene: NA
j_gene: TRBJ2-7
abundance: NA
v_gene: TRBV12-3/TRBV12-4
len: 12
CDR3nt: TGTGCCAGCAGTTTGGAGCCGGGCGAGCAGTACTTC
CDR3aa: CASSLEPGEQYF

d_gene: TRBD1
j_gene: TRBJ2-2
abundance: NA
v_gene: TRBV7-2
len: 14
CDR3nt: TGTGCCAGCAGGCGGGACAGGGACACCGGGGAGCTGTTTTTT
CDR3aa: CASRRDRDTGELFF

d_gene: TRBD1
j_gene: TRBJ1-2
abundance: NA
v_gene: TRBV15
len: 14
CDR3nt: TGTGCCACCAGCACACGACAGGGTGACTATGGCTACACCTTC
CDR3aa: CATSTRQGDYGYTF

d_gene: TRBD2
j_gene: TRBJ2-1
abundance: NA
v_gene: TRBV7-3
len: 18
CDR3nt: TGTGCCAGCAGCTTAACCCCCTCCATAAGCGGGGGACTGGGTGAGCAGTTCTTC
CDR3aa: CASSLTPSISGGLGEQFF

d_gene: TRBD1
j_gene: TRBJ1-4
abundance: NA
v_gene: TRBV2
len: 14
CDR3nt: TGTGCCAGCGGAAAAGGGACAGGGGATGAAAAACTGTTTTTT
CDR3aa: CASGKGTGDEKLFF

d_gene: NA
j_gene: TRBJ1-3
abundance: once
v_gene: TRBV28
len: 17
CDR3nt: TGTGCCAGCAGTTTATCGGGTCGGAGGGAGGAAATAAACACCATATATTTT
CDR3aa: CASSLSGRREEINTIYF

d_gene: NA
j_gene: TRBJ1-4
abundance: NA
v_gene: TRBV4-1
len: 15
CDR3nt: TGCGCCAGCAGCCTGGGAGGGGGAGGTAATGAAAAACTGTTTTTT
CDR3aa: CASSLGGGGNEKLFF

d_gene: NA
j_gene: TRBJ2-1
abundance: NA
v_gene: TRBV9
len: 16
CDR3nt: TGTGCCAGCAGCGTAGGGCGGGGGCGTTATGGCCATGAGCAGTTCTTC
CDR3aa: CASSVGRGRYGHEQFF

d_gene: NA
j_gene: TRBJ2-5
abundance: once
v_gene: TRBV2
len: 15
CDR3nt: TGTGCCAGCAGTGAAAACGCAGGGTCTAAAGAGACCCAGTACTTC
CDR3aa: CASSENAGSKETQYF

d_gene: NA
j_gene: TRBJ2-2
abundance: NA
v_gene: TRBV9
len: 15
CDR3nt: TGTGCCAGCAGCGTAGATCCCCAGAACACCGGGGAGCTGTTTTTT
CDR3aa: CASSVDPQNTGELFF

d_gene: NA
j_gene: TRBJ1-2
abundance: NA
v_gene: TRBV9
len: 15
CDR3nt: TGTGCCAGCAGCGTAGGGGGGAGGCCTAACTATGGCTACACCTTC
CDR3aa: CASSVGGRPNYGYTF

d_gene: TRBD1
j_gene: TRBJ1-5
abundance: NA
v_gene: TRBV19
len: 17
CDR3nt: TGTGCCAGTAGTATCCCACCGGGACAGGGGAACAATCAGCCCCAGCATTTT
CDR3aa: CASSIPPGQGNNQPQHF

d_gene: NA
j_gene: TRBJ1-2
abundance: once
v_gene: TRBV6-1
len: 15
CDR3nt: TGTGCCAGCAGTGAGGCGGTGGGGGCTAAGTATGGCTACACCTTC
CDR3aa: CASSEAVGAKYGYTF

d_gene: NA
j_gene: TRBJ1-5
abundance: NA
v_gene: TRBV28
len: 13
CDR3nt: TGTGCCAGCAGCCCAAATAGCAATCAGCCCCAGCATTTT
CDR3aa: CASSPNSNQPQHF

d_gene: NA
j_gene: TRBJ2-7
abundance: NA
v_gene: TRBV4-2
len: 15
CDR3nt: TGTGCCAGCAGCCCCACAGGCGGCACTCCGTACGAGCAGTACTTC
CDR3aa: CASSPTGGTPYEQYF

d_gene: NA
j_gene: TRBJ2-7
abundance: NA
v_gene: TRBV19
len: 14
CDR3nt: TGTGCCAGTAGTCCATCGGGGAGCTCCTACGAGCAGTACTTC
CDR3aa: CASSPSGSSYEQYF

d_gene: NA
j_gene: TRBJ2-1
abundance: NA
v_gene: TRBV7-2
len: 13
CDR3nt: TGTGCCAGCAGCTTAGGGACAGCGAATGAGCAGTTCTTC
CDR3aa: CASSLGTANEQFF

d_gene: NA
j_gene: TRBJ1-3
abundance: NA
v_gene: TRBV9
len: 15
CDR3nt: TGTGCCAGCAGCCCCCCCCACAGCGGGGGAAACACCATATATTTT
CDR3aa: CASSPPHSGGNTIYF

d_gene: TRBD1
j_gene: TRBJ1-6
abundance: NA
v_gene: TRBV27
len: 16
CDR3nt: TGTGCCAGCAGTTTATTGTTGACAGGGTATACGCCACCCCTCCACTTT
CDR3aa: CASSLLLTGYTPPLHF

d_gene: TRBD1
j_gene: TRBJ2-4
abundance: NA
v_gene: TRBV28
len: 16
CDR3nt: TGTGCCAGCAGTCCCCACGGGACAGGGCAACAAAACATTCAGTACTTC
CDR3aa: CASSPHGTGQQNIQYF

d_gene: NA
j_gene: TRBJ1-6
abundance: few
v_gene: TRBV2
len: 13
CDR3nt: TGTGCCAGCAGTGAATATGAGGAACGGCCCCTCCACTTT
CDR3aa: CASSEYEERPLHF

d_gene: NA
j_gene: TRBJ1-1
abundance: NA
v_gene: TRBV11-2
len: 15
CDR3nt: TGTGCCAGCAGCTTAGTTGGGGGAGGTGGCACTGAAGCTTTCTTT
CDR3aa: CASSLVGGGGTEAFF

d_gene: NA
j_gene: TRBJ1-1
abundance: NA
v_gene: TRBV18
len: 13
CDR3nt: TGTGCCAGCTCACCACCATCCCTCACTGAAGCTTTCTTT
CDR3aa: CASSPPSLTEAFF

d_gene: NA
j_gene: TRBJ1-2
abundance: NA
v_gene: TRBV3-1/TRBV3-2
len: 14
CDR3nt: TGTGCCAGCAGCCAATTTCCAGGGCGTGATGGCTACACCTTC
CDR3aa: CASSQFPGRDGYTF

d_gene: NA
j_gene: TRBJ2-1
abundance: NA
v_gene: TRBV7-9
len: 14
CDR3nt: TGTGCCAGCAGCTTGAGTCAACCTGACAATGAGCAGTTCTTC
CDR3aa: CASSLSQPDNEQFF

d_gene: TRBD1
j_gene: TRBJ1-1
abundance: NA
v_gene: TRBV29-1
len: 12
CDR3nt: TGCAGCGTAGGGACAGGTTCCACTGAAGCTTTCTTT
CDR3aa: CSVGTGSTEAFF

d_gene: TRBD1
j_gene: TRBJ1-6
abundance: NA
v_gene: TRBV3-1/TRBV3-2
len: 15
CDR3nt: TGTGCCAGCAGCCAATTCAGGGGGCCTCAATCACCCCTCCACTTT
CDR3aa: CASSQFRGPQSPLHF

d_gene: TRBD1
j_gene: TRBJ2-4
abundance: NA
v_gene: TRBV9
len: 12
CDR3nt: TGTGCCAGCGGACAGGGAAAAAACATTCAGTACTTC
CDR3aa: CASGQGKNIQYF

d_gene: TRBD1
j_gene: TRBJ1-2
abundance: NA
v_gene: TRBV15
len: 15
CDR3nt: TGTGCCACCAGCAGTGGACAGGCTCGGGGCTATGGCTACACCTTC
CDR3aa: CATSSGQARGYGYTF

d_gene: NA
j_gene: TRBJ1-6
abundance: NA
v_gene: TRBV3-1/TRBV3-2
len: 13
CDR3nt: TGTGCCAGCAGTCGTGGACAAAATTCACCCCTCCACTTT
CDR3aa: CASSRGQNSPLHF